Sequencing of this TCR beta chain was carried out in a study of CD8 T cells in ankylosing spondylitis. Study-level results: Within peripheral blood, clones linked to disease were CD8+ and relatively rare. Seemingly characteristic of ankylosing spondylitis blood was a TCR beta motif consisting of several highly homologous variants.

This CDR3 comprises 16 residues. V shed 4 bases and J 2 bases; nucleotides not matched to a gene: 7. Germline V CDR1 and CDR2: LGHNA, YNFKEQ. TCRdb analysed the 5' RACE reads with MiXCR anew, one entry per CDR3 protein. In the table there are 500,000 to 550,000 distinct CDR3 sequences, about 13% of which are singletons. This clonotype was recorded at least ten times. Its antigen is currently unknown. This chain joins TRBV4-2 and TRBJ2-1; 8 positions match TRBD2. The sample taken for sequencing was blood, either unsorted or a sorted T cell fraction (not recorded which). The source is a male donor with ankylosing spondylitis. CDR3 in amino acids: CASSPIAGITYNEQFF. The CDR3 DNA follows: TGTGCCAGCAGCCCCATAGCGGGAATAACCTACAATGAGCAGTTCTTC.